The source of this T cell receptor (beta chain) is a study of breast tumors, draining lymph nodes, adjacent tissues. Using its own MiXCR run on the multiplex PCR reads, TCRdb lists one record per CDR3 protein. Of around 140,000 distinct CDR3 sequences detected, around 22% appear once; the ten largest clones hold roughly 2.8%. This CDR3 region has 10 residues. The germline gives CDR1 DFQATT, CDR2 SNEGSKA (reference sequence). The V gene lost 2 bases and the J gene lost 8 bases, with 3 bases spanning the gap. The lymph nodes were axillary draining lymph nodes from breast cancer patients. Study-wide results and caveats: That most tumor T cells come from lymph nodes remained unproven. Tumors had less TCR diversity than lymph nodes, more than nontumor tissue.

Ten or more counts support this clonotype. Its antigen is not identified. The clonotype originates from a female donor with breast cancer. Some clones in this sample may be carry-over from other donors' samples. Source material: axillary lymph node tissue. The genes are TRBV20-1 and TRBJ2-2; D not certain. The CDR3 sequence: CSARRGELFF. CDR3 bases: TGCAGTGCTAGAAGGGGGGAGCTGTTTTTT.